This TCR beta chain was sequenced in a study of cytomegalovirus exposure and HLA in healthy donors. The study, taken as a whole, reports: Serostatus for CMV was the only available immune exposure information.

CDR1 GTSNPN and CDR2 SVGIG come from the germline V gene (reference sequence). Trimming cost V 2 bases and J 11 bases, with 13 bases left between them. The CDR3 is 12 amino acids. Both 60 Vbeta primers and 13 Jbeta primers went into the PCR. Only in-frame clones appear in the TCRdb table, and some are missing; sequencing was by immunoSEQ multiplex PCR. Its table records some 200,000 clones. Of note for this clone: Its target is not known.

The sequenced material came from PBMCs. The receptor's source is a man younger than 40 in good health and CMV-seronegative. V gene TRBV30 combines with J gene TRBJ1-3; weak D call: TRBD1 (6 bases). The CDR3 loop reads CAWSPSTGAIYF. CDR3 in DNA: TGTGCCTGGAGTCCCTCGACAGGTGCCATATATTTT.